The clone carrying this TCR delta chain has just a few counts. Its antigen is not known. The template was reverse-transcribed extracted RNA. Multiplex PCR used pooled V-gene forward primers and a constant-region reverse primer to amplify CDR3s. TCRdb re-processed the multiplex PCR reads using CATT. The sample holds about 54,000 delta-chain clones, around 15% seen once. This entry comes from a study of Vδ1+ human thymocytes. Study-level findings and limits: In the thymus, TRG and TRD repertoires looked highly polyclonal with Gaussian CDR3 lengths. Thymic delta-chain repertoires held about 20% Vdelta2 sequences and few Vdelta3, despite high sort purity.

Germline CDR1 TSWWSYY, CDR2 QGS. The CDR3 runs to 18 residues. V lost 7 bases to trimming and J lost 4 bases; unmatched junction nucleotides: 19. Material for sequencing was Vdelta1+ gamma-delta thymocytes from the thymus. Described subset: FACS-sorted CD3+ TCRalphabeta- TCRVdelta1+ TCRVdelta2- thymocytes. The origin of this receptor is a boy under two years old who had congenital heart surgery. The rearrangement links TRDV1 to TRDJ1, with TRDD3 matching 9 bases. CDR3 sequence: CALEDISTPGGLFDKLIF. In DNA, the CDR3 is TGTGCTCTTGAGGATATTTCTACTCCTGGGGGATTGTTCGATAAACTCATCTTT.